This T cell receptor (beta chain) came from a study of tumor T cells in aggressive B-cell lymphoma. V was shortened by 0 bases and J by 8 bases, with 12 bases between the two germline ends. Germline CDR1 and CDR2: SGDLS and YYNGEE. The CDR3 sequence is 14 residues long. TCRdb's table, derived via immunoSEQ multiplex PCR, lists solely in-frame clones and lacks some. The sample has about 3,700 clones, 82% seen once; the top ten hold roughly 48%. V usage is TRBV9 and J usage is TRBJ2-1; unclear D gene. Sequencing was done on a sample of tumor tissue. This receptor was taken from an adult with diffuse large B cell lymphoma. The CDR3 DNA is TGTGCCAGCAGCGTAGCTAGGTCTTTCGATGAGCAGTTCTTC. Residues: CASSVARSFDEQFF.